The sequence of this T cell receptor (beta chain) was determined in a study of tumor and adjacent non-tumor tissue in lung cancer. RNA was extracted from bulk tissue without any cell sorting. Between August and November 2014, newly diagnosed, chemotherapy-naive lung cancer patients underwent thoracic surgery in China. A modified ARM-PCR protocol with three rounds of nested PCR amplified TCRbeta. Each CDR3 protein is one row after TCRdb ran MiXCR on the multiplex PCR reads. The sample consists of about 110,000 distinct CDR3 sequences, 84% of them appearing once. This clonotype was seen repeatedly, ten times or more. V lost 8 bases and J 10 bases, leaving 9 bases between the germline ends. This CDR3 spans 11 amino acids. The germline CDR1 and CDR2 sequences are SNHLY and FYNNEI.

The genes are TRBV2 and TRBJ1-6; D is ambiguous. Sample: lung tumor tissue. This clonotype originated in a man aged 70 or older with non-small cell lung cancer. CDR3 nucleotides: TGTGCCAGCGGGTCCTACTCACCCCTCCACTTT. This encodes CASGSYSPLHF.